This TCR beta chain was identified during a study of cytomegalovirus exposure and HLA in healthy donors. Findings and limits, study-wide: Reports showed the classifier diagnosing cytomegalovirus status with high specificity and sensitivity.

CDR1 SGHRS and CDR2 YFSETQ come from the germline V gene. V shed 0 bases, J shed 5 bases, and the junction held 9 bases outside the gene matches. This CDR3 contains 16 residues. It was with 60 Vbeta and 13 Jbeta primers that the PCR ran. Only in-frame clones appear in the TCRdb table, and some are missing; sequencing was by immunoSEQ multiplex PCR. The sample lists approximately 170,000 clones; around 73% were seen once. In regard to this clone: Its antigen is as yet unknown.

Though probably carrying unrecorded immune exposures, donors were nominally healthy at sampling. The source material was PBMCs. The receptor's source is a woman under 30 in good health and CMV-seropositive. The chain uses TRBV5-1 and TRBJ1-1; 8 nucleotides line up with TRBD1. CDR3 DNA: TGCGCCAGCAGCTTGGGCGTCACAGGGGGTCGGACTGAAGCTTTCTTT. The encoded protein is CASSLGVTGGRTEAFF.